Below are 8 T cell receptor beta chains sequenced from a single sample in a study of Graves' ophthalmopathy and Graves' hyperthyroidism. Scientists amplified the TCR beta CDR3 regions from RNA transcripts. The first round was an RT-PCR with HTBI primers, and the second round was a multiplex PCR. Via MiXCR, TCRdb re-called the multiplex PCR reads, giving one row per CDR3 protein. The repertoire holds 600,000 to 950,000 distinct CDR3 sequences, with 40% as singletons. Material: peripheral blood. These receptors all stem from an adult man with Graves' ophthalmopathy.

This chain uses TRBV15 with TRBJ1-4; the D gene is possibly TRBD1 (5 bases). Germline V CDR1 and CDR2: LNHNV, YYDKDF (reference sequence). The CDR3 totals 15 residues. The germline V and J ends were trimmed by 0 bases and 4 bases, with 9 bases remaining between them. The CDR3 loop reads CATSRDRGSNEKLFF. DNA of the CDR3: TGTGCCACCAGCAGAGATCGGGGCAGTAATGAAAAACTGTTTTTT.

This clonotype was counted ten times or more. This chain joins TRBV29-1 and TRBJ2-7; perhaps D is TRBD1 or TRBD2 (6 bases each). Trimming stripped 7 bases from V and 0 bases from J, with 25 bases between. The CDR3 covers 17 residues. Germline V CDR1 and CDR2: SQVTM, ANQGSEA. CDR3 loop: CSASGARQDKSSYEQYF. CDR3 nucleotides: TGCAGCGCTTCGGGGGCCAGACAGGACAAAAGCTCCTACGAGCAGTACTTC.

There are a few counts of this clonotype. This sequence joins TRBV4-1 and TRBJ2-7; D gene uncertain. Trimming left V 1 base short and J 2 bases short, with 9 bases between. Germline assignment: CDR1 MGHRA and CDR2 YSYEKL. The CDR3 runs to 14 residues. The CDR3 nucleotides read TGCGCCAGCAGCCAAGTGTTCCAGACCTACGAGCAGTACTTC. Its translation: CASSQVFQTYEQYF.

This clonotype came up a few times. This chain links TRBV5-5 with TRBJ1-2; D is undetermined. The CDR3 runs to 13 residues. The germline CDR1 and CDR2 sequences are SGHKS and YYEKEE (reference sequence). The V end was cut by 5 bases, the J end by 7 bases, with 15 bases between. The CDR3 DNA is TGTGCCAGCAGATGGGCCACAGTGGGTGGCTACACCTTC. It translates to CASRWATVGGYTF.

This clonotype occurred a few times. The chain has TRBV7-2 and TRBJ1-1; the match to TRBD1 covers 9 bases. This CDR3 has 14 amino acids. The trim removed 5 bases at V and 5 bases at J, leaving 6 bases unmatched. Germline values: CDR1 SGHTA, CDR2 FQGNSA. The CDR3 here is CASSLRTGVTEAFF. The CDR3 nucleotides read TGTGCCAGCAGCCTTCGGACAGGGGTTACTGAAGCTTTCTTT. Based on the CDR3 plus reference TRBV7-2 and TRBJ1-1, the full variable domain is GAGVSQSPSNKVTEKGKDVELRCDPISGHTALYWYRQSLGQGLEFLIYFQGNSAPDKSGLPSDRFSAERTGGSVSTLTIQRTQQEDSAVYLCASSLRTGVTEAFFGQGTRLTVV.

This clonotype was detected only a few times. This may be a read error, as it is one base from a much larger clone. The DNA of the CDR3 is TGTGCCAGCAGTGAAATGGGCTACGAGCAGTACTTC. This codes for CASSEMGYEQYF. The rearrangement joins TRBV25-1 to TRBJ2-7, with D unresolved. This CDR3 comprises 12 residues. CDR1 and CDR2 (germline): MGHDK, SYGVNS. V was cut by 2 bases and J by 3 bases, with 5 bases left in between.

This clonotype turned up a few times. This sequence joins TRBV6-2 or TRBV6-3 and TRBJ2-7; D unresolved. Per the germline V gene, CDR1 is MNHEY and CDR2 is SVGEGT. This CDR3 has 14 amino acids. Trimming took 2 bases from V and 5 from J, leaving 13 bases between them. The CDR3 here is CASSYIQTGHEQYF. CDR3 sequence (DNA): TGTGCCAGCAGTTACATTCAGACCGGGCACGAGCAGTACTTC.

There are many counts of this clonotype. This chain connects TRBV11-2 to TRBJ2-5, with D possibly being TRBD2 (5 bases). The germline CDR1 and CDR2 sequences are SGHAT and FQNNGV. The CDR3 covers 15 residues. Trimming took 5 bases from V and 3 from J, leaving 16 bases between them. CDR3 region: CASSGGRTMEETQYF. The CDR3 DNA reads TGTGCCAGCAGCGGAGGCCGGACGATGGAAGAGACCCAGTACTTC. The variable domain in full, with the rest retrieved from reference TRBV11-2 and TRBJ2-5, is EAGVAQSPRYKIIEKRQSVAFWCNPISGHATLYWYQQILGQGPKLLIQFQNNGVVDDSQLPKDRFSAERLKGVDSTLKIQPAKLEDSAVYLCASSGGRTMEETQYFGPGTRLLVL.